There are many counts of the clone carrying this TCR beta chain. The sample belongs to a study of T cells after yellow fever vaccination. TCRdb re-derived calls from the 5' RACE reads in MiXCR, one entry per CDR3 protein. The sample records some 250,000 distinct CDR3 sequences, approximately 3.6% being singletons. V dropped 0 bases and J dropped 4; count of bases not matched to a gene: 4. In germline, CDR1 is SGHDT, CDR2 YYEEEE. CDR3 length: 15 amino acids. The starting material was PBMCs, obtained 15 days after the yellow fever booster vaccination. The clonotype originates from a man in his late teens or twenties who received the YFV17D yellow fever vaccine. The V gene is TRBV5-6, the J gene TRBJ1-5, with 7 nucleotides matching TRBD1. CDR3: CASSLGQGVNQPQHF. The CDR3 nucleotides are TGTGCCAGCAGCTTGGGTCAGGGGGTGAATCAGCCCCAGCATTTT.